Listed below are T cell receptor beta chains from one sample, sequenced in a study of cytomegalovirus exposure and HLA in healthy donors. Data came from immunoSEQ multiplex PCR; TCRdb stores just in-frame clones and leaves some out. The sample includes tens of thousands of clones, 75% to 85% seen only once; the top ten take 14% to 15%. Input material: PBMCs. These receptors were taken from a woman in her thirties or forties in good health and CMV-seropositive. Each CDR3 is given with its conserved first and last residue. Fields, in order: V gene, J gene, CDR3 length, CDR3 protein.

V: TRBV7-9; J: TRBJ2-7; length: 15; CDR3: CASTSPKGLFHEQYF
V: TRBV5-1; J: TRBJ1-2; length: 15; CDR3: CASSLVQGSSHGYTF
V: TRBV14; J: TRBJ2-7; length: 14; CDR3: CASSQDHGVGEQYF
V: TRBV7-9; J: TRBJ1-2; length: 14; CDR3: CASSLAGTHYGYTF
V: TRBV7-9; J: TRBJ1-2; length: 12; CDR3: CASRDPGSRYTF
V: TRBV10-3; J: TRBJ2-7; length: 16; CDR3: CAISDELVGSSYEQYF
V: TRBV28; J: TRBJ1-2; length: 13; CDR3: CAIRQGGGPGYTF
V: TRBV19; J: TRBJ2-4; length: 19; CDR3: CASSQVPGLAVSAKNIQYF
V: TRBV4-2; J: TRBJ2-7; length: 16; CDR3: CASSQETGRVPYEQYF
V: TRBV21-1; J: TRBJ2-3; length: 15; CDR3: CASSTGLADADTQYF
V: TRBV13; J: TRBJ1-2; length: 13; CDR3: CASSSQPGDGYTF
V: TRBV12-5; J: TRBJ2-2; length: 17; CDR3: CASGLVYGRNLGGELFF
V: TRBV9; J: TRBJ2-3; length: 17; CDR3: CASSNPTSGQSTDTQYF
V: TRBV7-4; J: TRBJ1-2; length: 12; CDR3: CASGGQGNGYTF
V: TRBV27; J: TRBJ1-1; length: 13; CDR3: CASSLRAGGEAFF
V: TRBV30; J: TRBJ1-6; length: 17; CDR3: CAWSVLPPGTGDSPLHF
V: TRBV4-2; J: TRBJ2-5; length: 17; CDR3: CASSQGGGRGGEETQYF
V: TRBV11-1; J: TRBJ2-3; length: 14; CDR3: CASSNLAGADTQYF
V: TRBV27; J: TRBJ2-3; length: 12; CDR3: CASSETTGTQYF
V: TRBV5-1; J: TRBJ2-7; length: 14; CDR3: CASSLSETRYEQYF
V: TRBV19; J: TRBJ1-5; length: 14; CDR3: CASSLGGGYQPQHF
V: TRBV19; J: TRBJ1-1; length: 15; CDR3: CASSILGRANTEAFF
V: TRBV7-9; J: TRBJ2-5; length: 14; CDR3: CASSGGTGGATQYF
V: TRBV30; J: TRBJ2-2; length: 20; CDR3: CAWSYFSTTFPHVNTGELFF
V: TRBV5-1; J: TRBJ1-2; length: 13; CDR3: CASSETANYGYTF
V: TRBV9; J: TRBJ1-6; length: 15; CDR3: CASSGPRDRVSPLHF
V: TRBV28; J: TRBJ1-5; length: 12; CDR3: CASSRGEQPQHF